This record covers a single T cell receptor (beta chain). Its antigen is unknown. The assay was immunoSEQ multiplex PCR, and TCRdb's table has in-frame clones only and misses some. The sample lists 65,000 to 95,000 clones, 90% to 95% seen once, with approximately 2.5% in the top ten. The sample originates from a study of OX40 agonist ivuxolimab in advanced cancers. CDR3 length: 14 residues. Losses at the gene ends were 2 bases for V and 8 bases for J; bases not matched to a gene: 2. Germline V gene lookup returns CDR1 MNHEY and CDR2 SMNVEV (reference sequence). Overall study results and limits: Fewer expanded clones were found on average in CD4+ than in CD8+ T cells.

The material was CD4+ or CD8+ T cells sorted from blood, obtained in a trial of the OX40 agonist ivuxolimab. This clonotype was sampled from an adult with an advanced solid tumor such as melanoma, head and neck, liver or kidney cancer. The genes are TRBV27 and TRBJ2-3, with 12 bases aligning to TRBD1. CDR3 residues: CASSLGTGGVTQYF. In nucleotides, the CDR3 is TGTGCCAGCAGTTTAGGGACAGGGGGCGTTACGCAGTATTTT.